This T cell receptor beta chain was sequenced in a study of blood T cells in healthy people across ages. Study-level background: The capture of about one barcoded beta molecule per two T cells was achieved by template switching. The study, taken as a whole, reports: Aged donors had fewer naive CD4+ cells and lower diversity than long-lived donors.

Germline-derived CDR1 and CDR2 are SGHTA and FQGNSA. Losses at the gene ends were 6 bases for V and 7 bases for J; bases not matched to a gene: 8. The CDR3 is 13 residues long. Of note for this clonotype: The antigen is unknown.

A J-beta primer mix and a sample-barcoded 5' primer were used in a second PCR of about 6 to 12 cycles. TCRdb reprocessed the 5' RACE reads with MiXCR, giving one entry per CDR3 protein. The table lists roughly 1.9 million distinct CDR3 sequences, roughly two fifths of them singletons. The rearrangement links TRBV7-2 to TRBJ1-1, with TRBD1 identical over 7 bases. This receptor was obtained from a human donor in good health. The material sequenced was blood. CDR3 sequence reads: CASSHDRASEAFF. The CDR3 DNA reads as TGTGCCAGCAGTCACGACAGGGCGAGTGAAGCTTTCTTT. The full variable domain, completed using reference TRBV7-2 and TRBJ1-1, is GAGVSQSPSNKVTEKGKDVELRCDPISGHTALYWYRQSLGQGLEFLIYFQGNSAPDKSGLPSDRFSAERTGGSVSTLTIQRTQQEDSAVYLCASSHDRASEAFFGQGTRLTVV.